A single TCR beta chain is shown here with its context. Ten immunoSEQ deep assay plates served to sequence unsorted PBMC DNA. Sequencing used immunoSEQ multiplex PCR; TCRdb keeps in-frame clones, though not all of them. The table lists about half a million clones, roughly 78% of them singletons. This sample is drawn from a study of shared clonotypes between healthy human individuals. CDR1 is SGHNT and CDR2 is YYREEE in the germline V gene (reference sequence). The CDR3 consists of 14 residues. The V gene lost 4 bases and the J gene lost 0 bases, with 11 bases spanning the gap. Input material: PBMCs. This TCR was recovered from a woman aged 40 to 50 in good health. Some clones in this sample may be carry-over from other donors' samples. J is TRBJ2-7 and V is TRBV5-4; TRBD1 is a possible D gene (5 bases). CDR3: CASSVDSSSYEQYF. Written as DNA, the CDR3 is TGTGCCAGCAGCGTAGACAGTAGCTCCTACGAGCAGTACTTC.